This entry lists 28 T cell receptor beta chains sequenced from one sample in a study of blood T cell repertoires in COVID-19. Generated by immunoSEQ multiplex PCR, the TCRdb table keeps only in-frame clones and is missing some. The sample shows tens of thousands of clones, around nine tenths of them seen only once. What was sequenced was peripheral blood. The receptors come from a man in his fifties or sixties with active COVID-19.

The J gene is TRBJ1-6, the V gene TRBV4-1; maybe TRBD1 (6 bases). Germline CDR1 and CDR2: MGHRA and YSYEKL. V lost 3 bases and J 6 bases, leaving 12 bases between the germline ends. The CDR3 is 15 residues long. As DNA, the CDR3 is TGCGCCAGCAGCCATGTGGACAGAGCTAATTCACCCCTCCACTTT. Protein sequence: CASSHVDRANSPLHF.

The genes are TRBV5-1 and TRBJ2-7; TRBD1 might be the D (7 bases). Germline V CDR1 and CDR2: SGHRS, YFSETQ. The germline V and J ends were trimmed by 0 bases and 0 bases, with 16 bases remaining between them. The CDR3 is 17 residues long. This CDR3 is CASSLGLRGVSSYEQYF. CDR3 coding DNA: TGCGCCAGCAGCTTGGGGCTCAGGGGGGTGAGCTCCTACGAGCAGTACTTC.

CDR3 region: CASTVGGLDTQYF. CDR3 sequence (DNA): TGTGCCAGCACGGTGGGGGGTCTAGATACGCAGTATTTT. The chain carries TRBV25-1 and TRBJ2-3, with D perhaps TRBD2 (6 bases). V was shortened by 7 bases and J by 5 bases, with 13 bases between the two germline ends. Germline V gene data show CDR1 as MGHDK and CDR2 as SYGVNS. This CDR3 is 13 amino acids long.

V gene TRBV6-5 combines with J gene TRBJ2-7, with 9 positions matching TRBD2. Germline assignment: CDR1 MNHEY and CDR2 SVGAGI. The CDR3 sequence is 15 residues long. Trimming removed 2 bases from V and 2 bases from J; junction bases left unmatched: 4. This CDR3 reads CASSYGSGGAYEQYF. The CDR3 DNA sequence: TGTGCCAGCAGTTACGGTAGCGGGGGAGCCTACGAGCAGTACTTC.

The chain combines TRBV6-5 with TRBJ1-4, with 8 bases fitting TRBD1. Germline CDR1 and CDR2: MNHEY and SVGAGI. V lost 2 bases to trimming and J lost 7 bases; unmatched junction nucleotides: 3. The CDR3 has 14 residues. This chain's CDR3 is CASSYSTGGEKLFF. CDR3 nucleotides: TGTGCCAGCAGTTACAGTACAGGGGGTGAAAAACTGTTTTTT.

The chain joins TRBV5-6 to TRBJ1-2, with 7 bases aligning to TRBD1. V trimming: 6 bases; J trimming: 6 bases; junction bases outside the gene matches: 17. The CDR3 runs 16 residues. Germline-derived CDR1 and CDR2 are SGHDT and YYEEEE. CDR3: CASTPLGAGGTDGYTF. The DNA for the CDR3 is TGTGCCAGCACCCCGTTGGGAGCAGGGGGAACCGATGGCTACACCTTC.

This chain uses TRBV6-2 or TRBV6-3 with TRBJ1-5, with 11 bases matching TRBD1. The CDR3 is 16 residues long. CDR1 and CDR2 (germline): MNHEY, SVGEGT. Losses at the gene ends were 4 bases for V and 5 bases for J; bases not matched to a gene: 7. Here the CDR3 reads CASSFFRTGGDQPQHF. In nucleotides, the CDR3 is TGTGCCAGCAGTTTCTTTAGGACAGGGGGCGATCAGCCCCAGCATTTT.

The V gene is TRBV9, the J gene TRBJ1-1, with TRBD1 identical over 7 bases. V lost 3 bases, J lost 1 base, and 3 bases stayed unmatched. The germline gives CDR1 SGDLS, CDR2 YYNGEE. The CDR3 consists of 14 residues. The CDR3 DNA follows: TGTGCCAGCAGCGGAGGGGGCTGGAACACTGAAGCTTTCTTT. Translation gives CASSGGGWNTEAFF.

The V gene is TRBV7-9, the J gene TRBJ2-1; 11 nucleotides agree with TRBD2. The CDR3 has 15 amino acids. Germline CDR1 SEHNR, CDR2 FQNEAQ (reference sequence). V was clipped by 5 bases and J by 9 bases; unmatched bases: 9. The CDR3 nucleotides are TGTGCCAGCAGCCCTCCACTAGCGGGAGCCGGTGAGCAGTTCTTC. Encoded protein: CASSPPLAGAGEQFF.

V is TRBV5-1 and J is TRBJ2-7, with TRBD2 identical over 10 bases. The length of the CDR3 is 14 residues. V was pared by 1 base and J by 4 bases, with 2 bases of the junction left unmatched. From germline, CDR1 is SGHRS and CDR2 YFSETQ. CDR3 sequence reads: CASSLTSGAYEQYF. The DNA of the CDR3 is TGCGCCAGCAGCTTGACTAGCGGGGCGTACGAGCAGTACTTC.

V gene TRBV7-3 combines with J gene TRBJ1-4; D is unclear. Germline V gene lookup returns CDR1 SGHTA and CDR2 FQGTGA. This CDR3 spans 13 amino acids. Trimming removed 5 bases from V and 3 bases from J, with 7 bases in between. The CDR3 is CASSPPPNEKLFF. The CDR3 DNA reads TGTGCCAGCAGCCCCCCTCCTAATGAAAAACTGTTTTTT. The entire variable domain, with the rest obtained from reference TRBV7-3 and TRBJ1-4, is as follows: GAGVSQTPSNKVTEKGKYVELRCDPISGHTALYWYRQSLGQGPEFLIYFQGTGAADDSGLPNDRFFAVRPEGSVSTLKIQRTERGDSAVYLCASSPPPNEKLFFGSGTQLSVL.

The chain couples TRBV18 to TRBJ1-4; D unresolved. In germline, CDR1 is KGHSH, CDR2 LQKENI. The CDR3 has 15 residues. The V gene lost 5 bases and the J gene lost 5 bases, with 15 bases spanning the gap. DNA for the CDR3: TGTGCCAGCTCAGCCCGACAAAGCTCAAATGAAAAACTGTTTTTT. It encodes CASSARQSSNEKLFF.

CDR3 bases: TGTGCCAGCAGTTCAGGACAGGGGGCCTACGAGCAGTACTTC. Encoded protein: CASSSGQGAYEQYF. This chain connects TRBV27 to TRBJ2-7, with 10 bases fitting TRBD1. This CDR3 has 14 residues. The V gene end was trimmed by 4 bases and the J gene end by 2 bases; junction bases not matched to a gene: 2. Germline CDR1 and CDR2: MNHEY and SMNVEV (reference sequence).

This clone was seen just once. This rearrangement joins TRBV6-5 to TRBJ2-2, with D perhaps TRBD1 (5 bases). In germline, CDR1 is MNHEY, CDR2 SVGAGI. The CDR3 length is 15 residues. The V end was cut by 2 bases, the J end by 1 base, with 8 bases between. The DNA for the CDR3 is TGTGCCAGCAGTTACAGACAGCTGAACACCGGGGAGCTGTTTTTT. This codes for CASSYRQLNTGELFF.

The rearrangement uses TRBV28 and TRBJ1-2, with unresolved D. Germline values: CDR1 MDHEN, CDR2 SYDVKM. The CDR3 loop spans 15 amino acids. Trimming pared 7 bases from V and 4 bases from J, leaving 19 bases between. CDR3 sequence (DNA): TGTGCCAGCACCCCTCGGGGAGTGGGAATCTATGGCTACACCTTC. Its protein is CASTPRGVGIYGYTF.

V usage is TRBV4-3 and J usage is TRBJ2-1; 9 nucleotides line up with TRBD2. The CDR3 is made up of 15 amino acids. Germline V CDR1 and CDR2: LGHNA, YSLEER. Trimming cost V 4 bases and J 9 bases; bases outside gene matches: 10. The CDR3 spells CASSPGLARVIEQFF. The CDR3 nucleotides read TGCGCCAGCAGCCCGGGACTAGCAAGGGTCATTGAGCAGTTCTTC.

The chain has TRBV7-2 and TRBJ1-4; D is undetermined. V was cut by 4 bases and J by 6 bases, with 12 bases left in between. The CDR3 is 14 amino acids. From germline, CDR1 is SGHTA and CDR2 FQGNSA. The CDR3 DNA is TGTGCCAGCAGCTCCCCGGGTCGGGATGAAAAACTGTTTTTT. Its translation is CASSSPGRDEKLFF. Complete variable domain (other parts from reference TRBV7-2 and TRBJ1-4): GAGVSQSPSNKVTEKGKDVELRCDPISGHTALYWYRQSLGQGLEFLIYFQGNSAPDKSGLPSDRFSAERTGGSVSTLTIQRTQQEDSAVYLCASSSPGRDEKLFFGSGTQLSVL.

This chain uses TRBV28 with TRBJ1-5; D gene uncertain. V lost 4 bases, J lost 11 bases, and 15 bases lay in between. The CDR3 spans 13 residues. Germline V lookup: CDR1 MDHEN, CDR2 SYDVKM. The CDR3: CASSSAGLSAQHF. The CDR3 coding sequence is TGTGCCAGCAGTTCGGCAGGTTTATCAGCCCAGCATTTT.

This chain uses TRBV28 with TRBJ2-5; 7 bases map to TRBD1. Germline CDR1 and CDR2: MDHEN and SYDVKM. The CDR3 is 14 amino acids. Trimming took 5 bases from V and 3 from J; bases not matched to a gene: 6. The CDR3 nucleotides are TGTGCCAGCAGTACGGGACAGAAGAAAGAGACCCAGTACTTC. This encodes CASSTGQKKETQYF. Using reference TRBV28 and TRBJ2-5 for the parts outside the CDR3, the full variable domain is DVKVTQSSRYLVKRTGEKVFLECVQDMDHENMFWYRQDPGLGLRLIYFSYDVKMKEKGDIPEGYSVSREKKERFSLILESASTNQTSMYLCASSTGQKKETQYFGPGTRLLVL.

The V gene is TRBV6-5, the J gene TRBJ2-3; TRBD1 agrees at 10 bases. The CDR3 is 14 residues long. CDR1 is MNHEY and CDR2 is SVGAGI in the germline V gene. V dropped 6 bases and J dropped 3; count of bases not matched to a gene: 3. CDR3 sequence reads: CASRRDRGTDTQYF. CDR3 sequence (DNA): TGTGCCAGCAGGCGGGACAGGGGAACAGATACGCAGTATTTT.

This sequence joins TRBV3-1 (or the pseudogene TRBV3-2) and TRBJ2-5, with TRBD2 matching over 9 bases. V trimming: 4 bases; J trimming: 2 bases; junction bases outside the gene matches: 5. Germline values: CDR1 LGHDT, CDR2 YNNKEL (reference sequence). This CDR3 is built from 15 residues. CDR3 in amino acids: CASSLAGVGQETQYF. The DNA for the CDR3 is TGTGCCAGCAGCCTAGCGGGAGTGGGACAAGAGACCCAGTACTTC.

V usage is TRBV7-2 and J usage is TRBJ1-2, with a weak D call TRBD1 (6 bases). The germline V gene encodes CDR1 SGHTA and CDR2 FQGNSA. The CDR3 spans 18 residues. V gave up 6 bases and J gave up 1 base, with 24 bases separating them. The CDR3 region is CASSSIFLTGTINYGYTF. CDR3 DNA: TGTGCCAGCAGTTCAATTTTCCTTACCGGGACAATTAACTATGGCTACACCTTC.

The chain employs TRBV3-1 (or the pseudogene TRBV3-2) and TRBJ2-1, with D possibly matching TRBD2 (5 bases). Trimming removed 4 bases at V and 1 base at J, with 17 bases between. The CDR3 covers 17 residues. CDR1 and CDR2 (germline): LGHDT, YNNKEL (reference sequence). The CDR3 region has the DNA TGTGCCAGCAGCCTCCCCGGGGAAGCGGATTCCTACAATGAGCAGTTCTTC. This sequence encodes CASSLPGEADSYNEQFF.

CDR3 loop: CASSLFPSGSYEQYF. The CDR3 DNA reads TGTGCCAGCAGTTTATTCCCCAGCGGGAGTTACGAGCAGTACTTC. V usage is TRBV27 and J usage is TRBJ2-7; TRBD2 matches 8 bases. Unmatched junction bases numbered 6, after V lost 1 base and J lost 4 bases. This CDR3 region has 15 residues. From germline, CDR1 is MNHEY and CDR2 SMNVEV (reference sequence).

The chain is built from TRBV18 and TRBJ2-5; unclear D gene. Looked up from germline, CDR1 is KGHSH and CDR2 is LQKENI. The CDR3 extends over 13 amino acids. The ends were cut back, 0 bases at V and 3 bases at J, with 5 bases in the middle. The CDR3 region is CASSPPVEETQYF. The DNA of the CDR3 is TGTGCCAGCTCACCACCTGTCGAAGAGACCCAGTACTTC.

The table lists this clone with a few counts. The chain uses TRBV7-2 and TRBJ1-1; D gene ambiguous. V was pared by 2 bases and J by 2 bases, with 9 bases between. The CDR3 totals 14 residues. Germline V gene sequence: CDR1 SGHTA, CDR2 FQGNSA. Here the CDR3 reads CASSLRHSNTEAFF. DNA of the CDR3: TGTGCCAGCAGCTTACGACACAGTAACACTGAAGCTTTCTTT.

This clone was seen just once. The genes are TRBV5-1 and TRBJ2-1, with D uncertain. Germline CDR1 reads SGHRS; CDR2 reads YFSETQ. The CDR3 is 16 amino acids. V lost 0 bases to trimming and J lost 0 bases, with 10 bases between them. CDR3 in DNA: TGCGCCAGCAGCTTGGGGTCATCGAGCTCCTACAATGAGCAGTTCTTC. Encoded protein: CASSLGSSSSYNEQFF. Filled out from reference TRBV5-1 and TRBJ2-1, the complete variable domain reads KAGVTQTPRYLIKTRGQQVTLSCSPISGHRSVSWYQQTPGQGLQFLFEYFSETQRNKGNFPGRFSGRQFSNSRSEMNVSTLELGDSALYLCASSLGSSSSYNEQFFGPGTRLTVL.

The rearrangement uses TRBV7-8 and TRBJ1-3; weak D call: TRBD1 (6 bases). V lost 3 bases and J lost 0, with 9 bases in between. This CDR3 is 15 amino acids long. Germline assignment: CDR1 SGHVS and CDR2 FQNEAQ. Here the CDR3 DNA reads TGTGCCAGCAGCTTGTTACAGGGCTCTGGAAACACCATATATTTT. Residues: CASSLLQGSGNTIYF.